This is a list of T cell receptor beta chains from one sample in a study of blood T cell repertoires in COVID-19. Sequencing used immunoSEQ multiplex PCR; TCRdb keeps in-frame clones, though not all of them. The sample holds approximately 190,000 clones; roughly 87% are singletons and the top ten take around 7.8%. The sequencing input was peripheral blood. The receptors were sampled from a woman aged 55-69 years with COVID-19, enrolled during active disease. Both conserved end residues are part of each CDR3. The D gene is left open where the match is weak. The size entry is marked missing in some rows and otherwise reads once, few, many or a size class.

TRBJ2-2 | - | TRBV30 | - | TGTGCCTGGAGGGAGGCGCGGGTAGGGGGGGAGCTGTTTTTT | CAWREARVGGELFF
TRBJ2-3 | - | TRBV7-9 | - | TGTGCCAGCAGCTTATATGTAGATACGCAGTATTTT | CASSLYVDTQYF
TRBJ1-2 | once | TRBV3-1/TRBV3-2 | - | TGTGCCAGCAGCCTCTTGGACGAAGGGAGGGCAGGCTACACCTTC | CASSLLDEGRAGYTF
TRBJ2-1 | - | TRBV9 | TRBD1 | TGTGCCAGCAGCCTCATGGGACAGGGTGTGGATGAGCAGTTCTTC | CASSLMGQGVDEQFF
TRBJ2-3 | - | TRBV7-2 | TRBD1 | TGTGCCAGCAGTCCCGGGACAGGACGCACAGATACGCAGTATTTT | CASSPGTGRTDTQYF
TRBJ2-1 | - | TRBV27 | TRBD1 | TGTGCCAGCAACAGGGGGAATGAGCAGTTCTTC | CASNRGNEQFF
TRBJ2-3 | - | TRBV18 | TRBD1 | TGTGCCAGCGAAAACAGGGGGCAGACAGATACGCAGTATTTT | CASENRGQTDTQYF
TRBJ1-4 | - | TRBV2 | TRBD1 | TGTGCCAGCAGTGTTACCGGGACAGGGGTCGAAAAACTGTTTTTT | CASSVTGTGVEKLFF
TRBJ1-2 | many | TRBV7-8 | - | TGTGCCAGCAGCCGCAGGGAAGGCTATGGCTACACCTTC | CASSRREGYGYTF
TRBJ1-1 | - | TRBV29-1 | TRBD1 | TGCAGCGTTTGGGGGGGACAGGGGAACACTGAAGCTTTCTTT | CSVWGGQGNTEAFF
TRBJ1-5 | - | TRBV15 | - | TGTGCCACCAGCAGGGTCCTAGCTGTTGGGGGCAATCAGCCCCAGCATTTT | CATSRVLAVGGNQPQHF
TRBJ1-3 | - | TRBV6-5 | - | TGTGCCACCATGTCTCCACCAGGAGGAAACACCATATATTTT | CATMSPPGGNTIYF
TRBJ1-2 | - | TRBV28 | TRBD1 | TGTGCCAGCAGTCTCGACAGGGACCATGGCTACACCTTC | CASSLDRDHGYTF
TRBJ1-1 | - | TRBV6-5 | - | TGTGCCAGCAGTTCAAACATTGGGGGCGCAGGAACTGAAGCTTTCTTT | CASSSNIGGAGTEAFF
TRBJ2-6 | - | TRBV5-1 | - | TGCGCCAGCAGCTCCGCTGACGGGTCTGGGGCCAACGTCCTGACTTTC | CASSSADGSGANVLTF
TRBJ1-1 | - | TRBV7-9 | - | TGTGCCAGCAGCTCGCCGGACAGAGCTAACACTGAAGCTTTCTTT | CASSSPDRANTEAFF
TRBJ2-7 | - | TRBV3-1/TRBV3-2 | - | TGTGCCAGCAGCCCAGGCCTCCCTTCCTACGAGCAGTACTTC | CASSPGLPSYEQYF
TRBJ2-1 | - | TRBV7-3 | TRBD2 | TGTGCCAGCAGCGCGGGGGAGACAAACAATGAGCAGTTCTTC | CASSAGETNNEQFF
TRBJ2-5 | - | TRBV7-2 | - | TGTGCCAGCAGCTTAGATGAGGGTACCTACCAAGAGACCCAGTACTTC | CASSLDEGTYQETQYF
TRBJ1-4 | - | TRBV9 | TRBD1 | TGTGCCAGCAGCGCCGAGGGGACAGCGCCTAATGAAAAACTGTTTTTT | CASSAEGTAPNEKLFF
TRBJ1-2 | - | TRBV5-1 | TRBD1 | TGCGCCAGCAGCACGGGACAGGGGTTGGGCTATGGCTACACCTTC | CASSTGQGLGYGYTF
TRBJ2-3 | - | TRBV5-1 | TRBD2 | TGCGCCAGCAGCCAAGGTAGCGGGGGGCCCACAGATACGCAGTATTTT | CASSQGSGGPTDTQYF
TRBJ1-1 | once | TRBV18 | TRBD1 | TGTGCCAGCTCAACCCCCACAGGGGTAGTGAACACTGAAGCTTTCTTT | CASSTPTGVVNTEAFF
TRBJ2-1 | - | TRBV7-8 | TRBD1 | TGTGCCGGGGGACAGGGGGGATACAATGAGCAGTTCTTC | CAGGQGGYNEQFF
TRBJ1-2 | once | TRBV5-6 | - | TGTGCCAGCAGCTCTCAGTACCGTGGCTACACCTTC | CASSSQYRGYTF
TRBJ2-5 | - | TRBV4-1 | - | TGCGCCAGCAGCCTACAGGGGGGAGGGGGATTAGAGACCCAGTACTTC | CASSLQGGGGLETQYF
TRBJ2-7 | - | TRBV27 | TRBD2 | TGTGCCAGCAGTAACTCAGGGCGGGAGGGGTCCTACGAGCAGTACTTC | CASSNSGREGSYEQYF
TRBJ1-3 | - | TRBV27 | TRBD1 | TGTGCCAGCAGTTTACTACGGGACAGGGGGGACACCATATATTTT | CASSLLRDRGDTIYF
TRBJ2-5 | - | TRBV7-9 | TRBD1 | TGTGCCAGCAGCCCTGGGACAGGTGGGGAGACCCAGTACTTC | CASSPGTGGETQYF
TRBJ2-7 | - | TRBV16 | TRBD2 | TGTGCCAGCAGCCAAGAACTAGCGGGACCAAAGGGAGAGCAGTACTTC | CASSQELAGPKGEQYF
TRBJ2-1 | few | TRBV7-8 | TRBD2 | TGTGCCAGCAGGCCCGGGCGGGGGGTGATCAATGAGCAGTTCTTC | CASRPGRGVINEQFF
TRBJ2-1 | few | TRBV6-4 | TRBD2 | TGTGCCAGCAAGGTACTAGCGGGAGACAATGAGCAGTTCTTC | CASKVLAGDNEQFF
TRBJ2-3 | - | TRBV10-1 | TRBD2 | TGCGCCAGAGCGGGATCGCCTGTCGATACGCAGTATTTT | CARAGSPVDTQYF
TRBJ2-1 | - | TRBV29-1 | TRBD1 | TGCAGCGCGAACAGGGGGGATGAGCAGTTCTTC | CSANRGDEQFF
TRBJ1-5 | - | TRBV5-6 | TRBD1 | TGTGCCAGCAGCCGAGACAGGGCGGGGAATCAGCCCCAGCATTTT | CASSRDRAGNQPQHF
TRBJ2-1 | - | TRBV7-6 | TRBD2 | TGTGCCAGCAGCCCCTTAGCGGGGGGTATCTACAATGAGCAGTTCTTC | CASSPLAGGIYNEQFF
TRBJ2-2 | - | TRBV25-1 | TRBD1 | TGTGCCAGCAGTGAATGGGGAACAGGGGGCGCGGGCGGGGAGCTGTTTTTT | CASSEWGTGGAGGELFF
TRBJ1-1 | - | TRBV29-1 | TRBD1 | TGCAGCGTTGCTAGGACAGGGAACACTGAAGCTTTCTTT | CSVARTGNTEAFF
TRBJ1-2 | few | TRBV5-5 | - | TGTGCCAGCAGTCGGGATGGTGGGGACTATGGCTACACCTTC | CASSRDGGDYGYTF
TRBJ1-5 | - | TRBV21-1 | - | TGTGCCAGCATGAGACAGTTTCATAGCAATCAGCCCCAGCATTTT | CASMRQFHSNQPQHF
TRBJ2-6 | - | TRBV6-5 | TRBD1 | TGTGCCAGCAGTTTATTAACAGGGGCTGGGGCCAACGTCCTGACTTTC | CASSLLTGAGANVLTF
TRBJ1-1 | - | TRBV3-1/TRBV3-2 | TRBD1 | TGTGCCAGCAGCCAAGATCGGACAGGGAGGATGGCTTTCTTT | CASSQDRTGRMAFF
TRBJ1-1 | - | TRBV4-2 | - | TGTGCCAGCAGCCATAACCAGGGGACAGAAGCTTTCTTT | CASSHNQGTEAFF